This is a list of T cell receptor beta chains from one sample in a study of Graves' ophthalmopathy and Graves' hyperthyroidism. From the multiplex PCR reads, TCRdb called clonotypes with MiXCR, one entry per CDR3 protein. In the table there are 900,000 to 1,200,000 distinct CDR3 sequences, about 36% of which are singletons. The material sequenced was peripheral blood or thyroid tissue (not recorded which). The receptor source for this set is an adult man with Graves' hyperthyroidism. Both conserved end residues are part of each CDR3. D genes are given only for firm matches. Expanded clones get a size class; other rows say once, few or many, or leave the size out.

clone_size d_call j_call v_call cdr3_nt cdr3_aa
many - TRBJ2-7 TRBV10-3 TGTGCCATCAGTGAGCCCGCAAGGGTGGAGCAGTACTTC CAISEPARVEQYF
many - TRBJ1-5 TRBV5-8 TGTGCCAGCAGGAAGAGGGGTTCGGATCAGCCCCAGCATTTT CASRKRGSDQPQHF
many - TRBJ1-1 TRBV19 TGTGCCAGTAGTACGGGACATAACACTGAAGCTTTCTTT CASSTGHNTEAFF
- - TRBJ1-2 TRBV10-3 TGTGCCATCAGTGCTAGAGATCCCAGATCCTATGGCTACACCTTC CAISARDPRSYGYTF
- TRBD1 TRBJ2-5 TRBV29-1 TGCAGCGTTGGGGTGGTCCTAGGGGGCGTGTTAGAGACCCAGTACTTC CSVGVVLGGVLETQYF
- - TRBJ2-7 TRBV20-1 TGCAGTGCTAGAGATCCGAGGTCCTACGAGCAGTACTTC CSARDPRSYEQYF
many - TRBJ1-1 TRBV9 TGTGCCAGCAGCGTAGGCTACGCCAACACTGAAGCTTTCTTT CASSVGYANTEAFF
many TRBD1 TRBJ1-2 TRBV6-4 TGTGCCAGCAGTCTGACAGGGGGCGACTATGGCTACACCTTC CASSLTGGDYGYTF
many - TRBJ2-6 TRBV19 TGTGCCAGTAGTCTCCAGCCCTCTGGGGCCAACGTCCTGACTTTC CASSLQPSGANVLTF
- - TRBJ1-1 TRBV5-1 TGTGCCAGCAGCTACGACAGGACTGAAGCTTTCTTT CASSYDRTEAFF
few - TRBJ2-6 TRBV12-3/TRBV12-4 TGTGCCAGCAGGGAACAGGAACCTGGGGCCAACGTCCTGACTTTC CASREQEPGANVLTF
many - TRBJ2-7 TRBV7-9 TGTGCCAGCAGCCGGACAGCCTACGAGCAGTACTTC CASSRTAYEQYF
once - TRBJ1-1 TRBV29-1 TGCAGCGTTGAGCCACTGGGCACTGAAGCTTTCTTT CSVEPLGTEAFF
- - TRBJ2-7 TRBV29-1 TGCAGCGCTACGTCGGGGGCAAGAACCTACGAGCAGTACTTC CSATSGARTYEQYF
many - TRBJ1-2 TRBV12-3/TRBV12-4 TGTGCCAGCAGTAGGAATAGGTTGGAGTACACCTTC CASSRNRLEYTF
many - TRBJ1-2 TRBV29-1 TGCAGCGTTGTGGTCAGAGATAACTATGGCTACACCTTC CSVVVRDNYGYTF
many TRBD1 TRBJ1-4 TRBV7-2 TGTGCCAGCAGCCCCCGCGGGGCAGGGGGTGAAAAACTGTTTTTT CASSPRGAGGEKLFF
many - TRBJ1-1 TRBV5-1 TGCGCCAGCAGCTTGACGGTATACGACACTGAAGCTTTCTTT CASSLTVYDTEAFF
once TRBD1 TRBJ1-1 TRBV10-1 TGCGCCATCAAGGACGACAGGGCGCGATCTGAAGCTTTCTTT CAIKDDRARSEAFF
- - TRBJ2-2 TRBV3-1 TGTGCCAGCAGCCACCCGTCCCCGGCCCAACTGTTTTTT CASSHPSPAQLFF
- TRBD2 TRBJ2-7 TRBV7-9 TGTGCCAGCAGCACCGGGACTATCTCCCCCTACGAGCAGTACTTC CASSTGTISPYEQYF
many TRBD1 TRBJ1-5 TRBV7-2 TGTGCCAGCAGCTTAGCGGGGACAGGGAGGCGTGGGCAGCCCCAGCATTTT CASSLAGTGRRGQPQHF
- - TRBJ2-2 TRBV6-4 TGTGCCAGCAGTGACTCGGCGGAGAAGGACACCGGGGAGCTGTTTTTT CASSDSAEKDTGELFF
- TRBD1 TRBJ2-7 TRBV6-5 TGTGCCAGCAGTCCCTCAGGGGGCTCTCACGAGCAGTACTTC CASSPSGGSHEQYF
many - TRBJ1-6 TRBV20-1 TGCAGTGCTAGACGAGTAATACGGGACCGAAATTCACCCCTCCACTTT CSARRVIRDRNSPLHF
- - TRBJ1-6 TRBV4-3 TGCGCCAGCAGCCAAGTAGGTGCGAATAATTCACCCCTCCACTTT CASSQVGANNSPLHF
- - TRBJ1-1 TRBV7-8 TGTGCCAGCCACCCCGGGCAGGGCACTGAAGCTTTCTTT CASHPGQGTEAFF
- TRBD2 TRBJ2-5 TRBV7-2 TGTGCCAGCAGGTCTGGGACTAGCGCCCGAGAGCGGGAGACCCAGTACTTC CASRSGTSARERETQYF
few - TRBJ2-7 TRBV11-2 TGTGCCAGCAGCACAACCGACGGAGATTACGAGCAGTACTTC CASSTTDGDYEQYF
few TRBD2 TRBJ2-1 TRBV10-3 TGTGCCATCAGGGTAGCGGGGGGGCAGGATGAGCAGTTCTTC CAIRVAGGQDEQFF
few - TRBJ2-7 TRBV5-1 TGCGCCAGCAAACTTCGTTGGTCCGACGAGCAGTACTTC CASKLRWSDEQYF
- TRBD2 TRBJ2-6 TRBV20-1 TGCAGTGCTAGAGATTGGCGGGGGAACACTGAAGCTTTC CSARDWRGNTEAF
- - TRBJ1-1 TRBV6-1 TGTGCCAGCAGTGAACAGAGACTTCTTCATGAAGCTTTCTTT CASSEQRLLHEAFF
many - TRBJ1-1 TRBV5-4 TGTGCCAGCAGCTTGTACGGGAAGGGGGACACTGAAGCTTTCTTT CASSLYGKGDTEAFF
- - TRBJ1-2 TRBV7-9 TGTGCCAGCGGAGGAAGCTCTAACTATGGCTACACCTTC CASGGSSNYGYTF
- - TRBJ2-6 TRBV6-6 TGTGCCAGCAGTGAATGGGGGGGGGCGGGGGCCAACGTCCTGACTTTC CASSEWGGAGANVLTF
many - TRBJ2-5 TRBV6-6 TGTGCCAGCAGTTCGAGCGGAGACCAAGAGACCCAGTACTTC CASSSSGDQETQYF
- - TRBJ1-1 TRBV20-1 TGCAGTGCAAACAGCTGGGAGATTGGGACTGAAGCTTTCTTT CSANSWEIGTEAFF
- TRBD1 TRBJ1-4 TRBV12-3/TRBV12-4 TGTGCCAGCAGTTTCAAGACAGGGGGCTGGTTTACTAATGAAAAACTGTTTTTT CASSFKTGGWFTNEKLFF
few - TRBJ2-6 TRBV4-3 TGCGCCAGCAGCCAAGATCGAACAGGGCTATCTGCTGGGGCCAACGTCCTGACTTTC CASSQDRTGLSAGANVLTF
many TRBD2 TRBJ2-5 TRBV10-3 TGTGCCATCAGCGGGTGGGCGGCGGGGGTACAAGAGACCCAGTACTTC CAISGWAAGVQETQYF
many - TRBJ1-6 TRBV12-3/TRBV12-4 TGTGCCAGCAGTTTAGCAGGCCAGGGTGGTTCACCCCTCCACTTT CASSLAGQGGSPLHF
many - TRBJ1-6 TRBV5-1 TGCGCCAGCAGCCGCTCGGACACTTATAATTCACCCCTCCACTTT CASSRSDTYNSPLHF
- - TRBJ1-5 TRBV6-1 TGTGCCAGCAGTGAGCTGGCAGGGGTTCAGCCCCAGCATTTT CASSELAGVQPQHF
- - TRBJ1-1 TRBV7-9 TGTGCCAGCACCGACGGGACGGCGAACACTGAAGCTTTCTTT CASTDGTANTEAFF
few - TRBJ2-7 TRBV20-1 TGCAGTGCTAGAGATATTGTCCCCTACGAGCAGTACTTC CSARDIVPYEQYF
many TRBD1 TRBJ1-5 TRBV4-1 TGCGCCAGCAGCCGCGGGACAGGCAATCAGCCCCAGCATTTT CASSRGTGNQPQHF
- - TRBJ2-7 TRBV29-1 TGCAGCGTTGAATGGGGGACCTCCGACGAGCAGTACTTC CSVEWGTSDEQYF
- TRBD2 TRBJ2-7 TRBV7-6 TGTGCCAGCAGCTTATTGGGGACTAGCGGGAGCCGGTGGCACTTC CASSLLGTSGSRWHF